One sample yielded the 10 T cell receptor beta chains listed below, sequenced in a study of T cells expressing NK-cell markers. TCRdb reanalyzed the 5' RACE reads, giving one entry per CDR3 protein sequence and no DNA. The sample yields 130,000 to 150,000 distinct CDR3 sequences, of which the top ten take up 9% to 15%. Sequencing was done on a sample of blood T cells: a sorted CD56 or NKG2C T cell subset, CD4+ or CD8+ T cells, or bulk PBMC T cells (not recorded which). The receptors here all came from a man between 18 and 35 years old in good health.

V usage is TRBV7-9 and J usage is TRBJ2-1; TCRdb reports TRBD1, a call that lacks DNA to check it against. The CDR3 extends over 11 amino acids. Germline CDR1 reads SEHNR; CDR2 reads FQNEAQ (reference sequence). The chain's CDR3 is CASSGAGTKFF.

This chain uses TRBV12-3 or TRBV12-4 with TRBJ1-5; TCRdb picks TRBD1, but there is no DNA to check that call. The CDR3 sequence is 12 residues long. This CDR3 reads CASSPGGGSQHF.

V and J are TRBV12-3 or TRBV12-4 and TRBJ2-2. This CDR3 comprises 16 residues. The chain's CDR3 is CASSLLGRTNTGELFF.

V usage is TRBV10-3 and J usage is TRBJ2-1; TCRdb's D call, TRBD2, is unchecked because there is no DNA. The CDR3 loop spans 16 amino acids. CDR1 ENHRY and CDR2 SYGVKD come from the germline V gene. CDR3 amino acids: CATRDAGGLGDNEQFF.

The V call is TRBV7-6, the J call TRBJ2-1. The CDR3 contains 12 residues. The germline V gene has CDR1 SGHVS and CDR2 FNYEAQ. CDR3 protein: CASSLVPAEQFF.

The rearrangement joins TRBV20-1 to TRBJ2-7; checking the TCRdb D call of TRBD1 is not possible without DNA. Per the germline V gene, CDR1 is DFQATT and CDR2 is SNEGSKA (reference sequence). This CDR3 is built from 14 residues. CDR3 sequence: CSARRDREPYEQYF.

The V call is TRBV5-4, the J call TRBJ2-1. Per the germline V gene, CDR1 is SGHNT and CDR2 is YYREEE (reference sequence). This CDR3 is 20 amino acids long. The CDR3 spells CASSLAGVVEQRSFYGEQFF.

The CDR3 spells CAVRQGDTGELFF. The genes are TRBV10-3 and TRBJ2-2; the TCRdb call, TRBD1, lacks DNA for checking. Germline V gives CDR1 ENHRY, CDR2 SYGVKD. This CDR3 has 13 amino acids.

The chain couples TRBV5-4 to TRBJ2-7; as DNA is missing, the TRBD1 call by TCRdb cannot be tested. Germline-derived CDR1 and CDR2 are SGHNT and YYREEE (reference sequence). The CDR3 is 14 amino acids. Here the CDR3 reads CASSLQGYTYEQYF.

The rearrangement joins TRBV11-2 to TRBJ2-3; TCRdb proposes TRBD1, but this gene call is untestable without DNA. CDR1 and CDR2 (germline): SGHAT, FQNNGV. The CDR3 totals 18 residues. The chain's CDR3 is CASSLGVGTVPPHDTQYF.